The clone carrying this TCR beta chain was observed at least ten times. Germline values: CDR1 SGHTS, CDR2 YDEGEE. After removal of 2 bases from V and 4 bases from J, the junction contained 5 bases not matched to a gene. The CDR3 runs to 14 residues. The data derive from a study of neurological immune-mediated disorders. TCRdb reprocessed the 5' RACE reads with MiXCR, giving one entry per CDR3 protein. The profile covers approximately 86,000 distinct CDR3 sequences, with around 2.6% appearing a single time and about 1% taken by the ten largest. The chain combines TRBV5-8 with TRBJ1-1; 7 nucleotides match TRBD1. Source material: PBMCs. This TCR was recovered from a woman younger than 45 with multiple sclerosis. The CDR3 coding sequence is TGTGCCAGCAGCTTCCAGACAGGGAGCACTGAAGCTTTCTTT. Amino acids: CASSFQTGSTEAFF.